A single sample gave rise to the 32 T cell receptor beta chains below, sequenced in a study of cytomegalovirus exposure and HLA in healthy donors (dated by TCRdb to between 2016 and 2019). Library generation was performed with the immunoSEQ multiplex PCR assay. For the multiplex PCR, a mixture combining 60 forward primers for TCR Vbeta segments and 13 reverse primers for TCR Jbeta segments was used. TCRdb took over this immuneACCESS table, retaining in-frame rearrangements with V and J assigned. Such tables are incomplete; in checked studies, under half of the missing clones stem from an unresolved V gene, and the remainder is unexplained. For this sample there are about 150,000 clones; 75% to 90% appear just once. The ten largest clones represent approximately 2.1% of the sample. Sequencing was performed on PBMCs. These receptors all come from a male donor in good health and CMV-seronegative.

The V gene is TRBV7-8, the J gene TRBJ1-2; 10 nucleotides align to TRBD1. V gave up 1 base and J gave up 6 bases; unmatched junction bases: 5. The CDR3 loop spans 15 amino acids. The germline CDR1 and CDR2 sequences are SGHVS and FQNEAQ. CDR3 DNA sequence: TGTGCCAGCAGCTTAGGGGCTGACAGGGGGCATGGCTACACCTTC. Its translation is CASSLGADRGHGYTF.

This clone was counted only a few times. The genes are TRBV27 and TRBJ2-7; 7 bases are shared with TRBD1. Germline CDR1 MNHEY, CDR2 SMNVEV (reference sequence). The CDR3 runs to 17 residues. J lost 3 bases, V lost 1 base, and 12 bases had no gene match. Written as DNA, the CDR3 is TGTGCCAGCAGTTTATATTTTGGCAGGGGGACATTCTACGAGCAGTACTTC. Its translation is CASSLYFGRGTFYEQYF.

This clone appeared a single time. CDR3 region: CSVELGQGGNEQFF. As DNA, the CDR3 is TGCAGCGTTGAATTAGGACAGGGCGGGAATGAGCAGTTCTTC. The J gene is TRBJ2-1, the V gene TRBV29-1, with 8 bases that match TRBD1. The CDR3 spans 14 residues. V was clipped by 2 bases and J by 7 bases; unmatched bases: 7. Germline assignment: CDR1 SQVTM and CDR2 ANQGSEA.

The CDR3 loop is CASSLMGAGNQPQHF. CDR3 sequence (DNA): TGTGCCAGCAGCTTAATGGGGGCAGGGAATCAGCCCCAGCATTTT. The chain employs TRBV7-9 and TRBJ1-5; D might be TRBD1 (6 bases). CDR3 length: 15 residues. V was cut by 2 bases and J by 4 bases, with 12 bases left in between. Germline values: CDR1 SEHNR, CDR2 FQNEAQ (reference sequence).

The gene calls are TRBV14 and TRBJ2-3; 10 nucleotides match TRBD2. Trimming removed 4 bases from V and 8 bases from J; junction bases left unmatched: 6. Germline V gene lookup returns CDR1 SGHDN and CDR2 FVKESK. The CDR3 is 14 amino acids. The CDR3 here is CASSPSGGAATQYF. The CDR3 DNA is TGTGCCAGCAGCCCCAGCGGGGGGGCCGCTACGCAGTATTTT.

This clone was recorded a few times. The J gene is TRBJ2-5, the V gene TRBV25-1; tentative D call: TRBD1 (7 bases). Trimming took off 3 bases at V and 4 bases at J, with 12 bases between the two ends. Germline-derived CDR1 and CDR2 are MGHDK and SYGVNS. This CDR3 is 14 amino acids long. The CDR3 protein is CASSESGDRETQYF. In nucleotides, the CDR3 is TGTGCCAGCAGTGAGTCGGGGGACAGAGAGACCCAGTACTTC.

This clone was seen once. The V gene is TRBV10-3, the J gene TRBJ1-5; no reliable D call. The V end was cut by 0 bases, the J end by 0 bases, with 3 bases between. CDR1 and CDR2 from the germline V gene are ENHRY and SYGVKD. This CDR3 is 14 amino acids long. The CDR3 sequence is CAISESGSNQPQHF. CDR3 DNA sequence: TGTGCCATCAGTGAGTCCGGTAGCAATCAGCCCCAGCATTTT.

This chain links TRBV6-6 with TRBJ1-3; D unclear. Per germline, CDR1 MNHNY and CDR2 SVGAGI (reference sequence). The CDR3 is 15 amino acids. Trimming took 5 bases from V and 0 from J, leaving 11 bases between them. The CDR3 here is CASSPYFGSGNTIYF. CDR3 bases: TGTGCCAGCAGTCCCTACTTTGGCTCTGGAAACACCATATATTTT.

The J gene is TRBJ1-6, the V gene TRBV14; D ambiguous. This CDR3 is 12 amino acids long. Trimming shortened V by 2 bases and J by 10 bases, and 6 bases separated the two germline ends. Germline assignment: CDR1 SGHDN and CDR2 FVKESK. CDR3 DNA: TGTGCCAGCAGCCAATTAGCGTCACCCCTCCACTTT. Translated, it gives CASSQLASPLHF.

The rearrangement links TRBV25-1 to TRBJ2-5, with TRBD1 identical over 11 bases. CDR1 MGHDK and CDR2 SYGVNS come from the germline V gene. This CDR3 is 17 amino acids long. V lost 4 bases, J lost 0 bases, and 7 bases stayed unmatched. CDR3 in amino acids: CASSAPGQGEYQETQYF. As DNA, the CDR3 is TGTGCCAGCAGTGCACCGGGACAGGGGGAATACCAAGAGACCCAGTACTTC.

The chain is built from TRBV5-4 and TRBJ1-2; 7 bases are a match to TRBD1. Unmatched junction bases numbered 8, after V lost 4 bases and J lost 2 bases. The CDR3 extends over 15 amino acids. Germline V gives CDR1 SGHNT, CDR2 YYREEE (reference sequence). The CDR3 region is CASSPGQATNYGYTF. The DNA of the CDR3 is TGTGCCAGCAGCCCCGGACAGGCCACCAACTATGGCTACACCTTC.

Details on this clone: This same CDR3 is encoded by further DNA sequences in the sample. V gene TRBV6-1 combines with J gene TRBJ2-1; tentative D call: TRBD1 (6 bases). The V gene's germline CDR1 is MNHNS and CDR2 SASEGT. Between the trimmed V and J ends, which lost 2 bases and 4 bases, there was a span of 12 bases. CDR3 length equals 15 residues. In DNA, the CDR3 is TGTGCCAGCAGTGAAAGTACAGGGAGTTACAATGAGCAGTTCTTC. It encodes CASSESTGSYNEQFF.

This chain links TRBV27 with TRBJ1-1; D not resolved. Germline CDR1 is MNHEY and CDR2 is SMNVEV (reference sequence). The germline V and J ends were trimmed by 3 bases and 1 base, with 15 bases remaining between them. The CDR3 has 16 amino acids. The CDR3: CASSFIWAAPNTEAFF. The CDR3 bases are TGTGCCAGCAGTTTTATTTGGGCAGCCCCGAACACTGAAGCTTTCTTT.

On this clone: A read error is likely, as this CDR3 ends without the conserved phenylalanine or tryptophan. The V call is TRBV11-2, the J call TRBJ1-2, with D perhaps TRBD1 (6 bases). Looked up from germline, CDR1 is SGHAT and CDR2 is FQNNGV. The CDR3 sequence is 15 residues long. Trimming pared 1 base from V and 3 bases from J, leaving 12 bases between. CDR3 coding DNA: TGTGCCAGCAGCTTAGCCAGGGGAGGGGACTATGGCTACACCCTC. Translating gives CASSLARGGDYGYTL.

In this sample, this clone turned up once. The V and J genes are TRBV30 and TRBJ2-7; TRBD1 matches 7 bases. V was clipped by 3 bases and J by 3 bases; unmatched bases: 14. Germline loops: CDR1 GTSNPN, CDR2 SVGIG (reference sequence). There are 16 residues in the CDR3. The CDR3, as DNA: TGTGCCTGGAGCGAGTACAGGGGTGGCAGCCTCTACGAGCAGTACTTC. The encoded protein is CAWSEYRGGSLYEQYF. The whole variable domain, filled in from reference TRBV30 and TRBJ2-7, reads SQTIHQWPATLVQPVGSPLSLECTVEGTSNPNLYWYRQAAGRGLQLLFYSVGIGQISSEVPQNLSASRPQDRQFILSSKKLLLSDSGFYLCAWSEYRGGSLYEQYFGPGTRLTVT.

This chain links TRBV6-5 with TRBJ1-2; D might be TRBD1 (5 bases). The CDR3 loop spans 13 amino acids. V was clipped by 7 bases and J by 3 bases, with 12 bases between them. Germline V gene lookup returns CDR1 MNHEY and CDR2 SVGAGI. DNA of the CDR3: TGTGCCAGCAAATCGGGGGGGTACTATGGCTACACCTTC. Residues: CASKSGGYYGYTF.

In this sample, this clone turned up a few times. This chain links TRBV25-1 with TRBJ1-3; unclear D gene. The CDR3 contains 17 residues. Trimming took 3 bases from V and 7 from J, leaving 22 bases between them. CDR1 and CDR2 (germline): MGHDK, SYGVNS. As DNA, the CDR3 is TGTGCCAGCAGTGATCGGAGACTGGAGCCCTTATACAACACCATATATTTT. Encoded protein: CASSDRRLEPLYNTIYF. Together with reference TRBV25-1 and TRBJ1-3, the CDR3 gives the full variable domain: EADIYQTPRYLVIGTGKKITLECSQTMGHDKMYWYQQDPGMELHLIHYSYGVNSTEKGDLSSESTVSRIRTEHFPLTLESARPSHTSQYLCASSDRRLEPLYNTIYFGEGSWLTVV.

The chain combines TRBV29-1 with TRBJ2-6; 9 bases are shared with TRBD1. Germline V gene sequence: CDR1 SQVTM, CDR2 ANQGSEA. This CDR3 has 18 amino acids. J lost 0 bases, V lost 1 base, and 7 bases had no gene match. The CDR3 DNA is TGCAGCGTTGAAGTCAGGGACAGGGTAAGCTCTGGGGCCAACGTCCTGACTTTC. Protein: CSVEVRDRVSSGANVLTF.

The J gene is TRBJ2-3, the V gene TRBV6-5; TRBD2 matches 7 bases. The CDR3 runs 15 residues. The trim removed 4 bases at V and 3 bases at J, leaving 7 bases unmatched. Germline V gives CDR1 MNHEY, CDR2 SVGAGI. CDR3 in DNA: TGTGCCAGCAGTTCCTCCGGGACTATTACAGATACGCAGTATTTT. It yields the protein CASSSSGTITDTQYF.

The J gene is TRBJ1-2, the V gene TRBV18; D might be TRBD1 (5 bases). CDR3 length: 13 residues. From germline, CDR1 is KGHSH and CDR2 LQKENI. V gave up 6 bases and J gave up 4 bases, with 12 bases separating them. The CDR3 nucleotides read TGTGCCAGCTCTCACGACAGCTCCTATGGCTACACCTTC. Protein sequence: CASSHDSSYGYTF.

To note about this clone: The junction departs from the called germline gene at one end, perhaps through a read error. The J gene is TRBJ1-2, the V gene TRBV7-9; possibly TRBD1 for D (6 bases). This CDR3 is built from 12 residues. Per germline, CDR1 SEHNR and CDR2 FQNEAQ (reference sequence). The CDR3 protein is CSSSLDSLGYTF. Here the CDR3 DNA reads TGTTCCAGCAGCTTGGACAGCCTGGGCTACACCTTC. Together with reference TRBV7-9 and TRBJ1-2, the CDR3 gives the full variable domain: DTGVSQNPRHKITKRGQNVTFRCDPISEHNRLYWYRQTLGQGPEFLTYFQNEAQLEKSRLLSDRFSAERPKGSFSTLEIQRTEQGDSAMYLCSSSLDSLGYTFGSGTRLTVV.

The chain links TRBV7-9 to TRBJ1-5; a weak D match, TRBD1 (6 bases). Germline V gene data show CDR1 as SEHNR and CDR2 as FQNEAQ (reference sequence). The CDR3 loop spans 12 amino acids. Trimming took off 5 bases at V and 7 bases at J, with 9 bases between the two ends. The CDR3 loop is CASSPDSQPQHF. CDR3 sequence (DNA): TGTGCCAGCAGCCCGGACAGCCAGCCCCAGCATTTT.

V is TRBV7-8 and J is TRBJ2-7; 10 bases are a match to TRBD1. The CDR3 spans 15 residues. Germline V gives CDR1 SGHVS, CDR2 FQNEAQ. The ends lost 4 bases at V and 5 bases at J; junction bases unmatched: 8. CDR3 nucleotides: TGTGCCAGCAGCTCTCCGGGACAGGGGATCAACGAGCAGTACTTC. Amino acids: CASSSPGQGINEQYF.

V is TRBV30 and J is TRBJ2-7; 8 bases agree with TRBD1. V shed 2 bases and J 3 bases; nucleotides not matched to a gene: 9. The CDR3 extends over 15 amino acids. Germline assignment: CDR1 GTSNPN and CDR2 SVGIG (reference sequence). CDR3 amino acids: CAWSIGQGAIYEQYF. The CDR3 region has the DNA TGTGCCTGGAGTATTGGCCAGGGGGCGATCTACGAGCAGTACTTC.

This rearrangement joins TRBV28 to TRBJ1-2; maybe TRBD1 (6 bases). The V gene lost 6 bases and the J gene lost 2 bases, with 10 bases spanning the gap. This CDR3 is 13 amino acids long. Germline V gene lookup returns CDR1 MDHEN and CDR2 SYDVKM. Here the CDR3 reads CASRIQGNYGYTF. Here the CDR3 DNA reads TGTGCCAGCAGGATCCAGGGGAACTATGGCTACACCTTC.

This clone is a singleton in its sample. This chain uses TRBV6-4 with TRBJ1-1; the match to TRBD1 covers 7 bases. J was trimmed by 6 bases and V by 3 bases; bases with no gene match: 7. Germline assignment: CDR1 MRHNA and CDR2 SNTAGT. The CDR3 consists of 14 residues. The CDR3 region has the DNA TGTGCCAGCAGTGAACAGGGGATTGGCTCTGAAGCTTTCTTT. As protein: CASSEQGIGSEAFF.

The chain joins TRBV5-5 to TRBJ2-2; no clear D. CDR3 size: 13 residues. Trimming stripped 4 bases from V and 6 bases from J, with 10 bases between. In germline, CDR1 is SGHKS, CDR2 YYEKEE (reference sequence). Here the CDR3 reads CASSTSGAGELFF. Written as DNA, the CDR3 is TGTGCCAGCAGCACTTCGGGTGCCGGGGAGCTGTTTTTT.

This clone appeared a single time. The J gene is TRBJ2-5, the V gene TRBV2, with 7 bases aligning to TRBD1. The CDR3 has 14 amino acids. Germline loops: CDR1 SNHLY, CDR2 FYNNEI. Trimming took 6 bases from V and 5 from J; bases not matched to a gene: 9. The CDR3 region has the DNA TGTGCCAGCAGGTTCGAAACAGGGGAGGAGACCCAGTACTTC. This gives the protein CASRFETGEETQYF.

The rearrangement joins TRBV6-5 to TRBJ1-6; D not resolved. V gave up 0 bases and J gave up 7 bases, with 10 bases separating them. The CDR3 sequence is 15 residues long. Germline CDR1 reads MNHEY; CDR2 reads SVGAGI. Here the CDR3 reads CASSYSTSDNSPLHF. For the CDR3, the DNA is TGTGCCAGCAGTTACTCGACTTCAGACAATTCACCCCTCCACTTT.

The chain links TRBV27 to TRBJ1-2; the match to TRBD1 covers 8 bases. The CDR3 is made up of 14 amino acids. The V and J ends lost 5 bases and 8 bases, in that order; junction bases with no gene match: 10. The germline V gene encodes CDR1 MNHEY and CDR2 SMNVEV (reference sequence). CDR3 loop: CASSPGGGRSGYTF. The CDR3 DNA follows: TGTGCCAGCAGTCCAGGGGGCGGACGATCAGGCTACACCTTC.

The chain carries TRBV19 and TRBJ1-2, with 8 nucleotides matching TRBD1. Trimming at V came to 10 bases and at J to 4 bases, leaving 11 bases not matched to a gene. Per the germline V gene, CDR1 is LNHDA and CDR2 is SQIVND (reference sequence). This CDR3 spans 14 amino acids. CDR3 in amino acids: CATTSGQAGYGYTF. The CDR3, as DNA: TGTGCCACCACCTCGGGACAGGCGGGCTATGGCTACACCTTC.

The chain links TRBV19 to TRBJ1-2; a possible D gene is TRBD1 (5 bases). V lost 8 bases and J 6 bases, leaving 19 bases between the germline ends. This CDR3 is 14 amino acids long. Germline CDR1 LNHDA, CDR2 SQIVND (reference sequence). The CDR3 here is CASDPGEGADGYTF. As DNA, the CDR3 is TGTGCCAGTGACCCGGGGGAAGGGGCAGATGGCTACACCTTC.